This is a list of T cell receptor beta chains from one sample in a study of cytomegalovirus exposure and HLA in healthy donors. Libraries were prepared by immunoSEQ multiplex PCR; TCRdb keeps only in-frame clonotypes and omits some of them. The table has over 200,000 clones, approximately 86% seen once. The source material was PBMCs. The receptors shown here come from a young woman in good health and CMV-seronegative. The conserved cysteine and the conserved F or W are not part of the CDR3 here. Each record gives: V gene, J gene, CDR3 protein.

V gene: TRBV11-2; J gene: TRBJ2-3; CDR3 protein: ASSLRQDTDTQY
V gene: TRBV5-1; J gene: TRBJ1-2; CDR3 protein: ASRKIDRPYGYT
V gene: TRBV7-9; J gene: TRBJ2-5; CDR3 protein: ASSSEWTDQETQY
V gene: TRBV5-1; J gene: TRBJ2-1; CDR3 protein: ASSLGDWGRHEQF
V gene: TRBV19; J gene: TRBJ2-5; CDR3 protein: ASSVAGAPRETQY
V gene: TRBV12-5; J gene: TRBJ2-7; CDR3 protein: ASGLERTQTYEQY
V gene: TRBV19; J gene: TRBJ1-1; CDR3 protein: ASSKLGRMNTEAF
V gene: TRBV4-1; J gene: TRBJ2-1; CDR3 protein: ASSQFSLAGGDEQF
V gene: TRBV10-3; J gene: TRBJ1-2; CDR3 protein: AISEPGGADYGYT
V gene: TRBV7-2; J gene: TRBJ2-5; CDR3 protein: ASSFQATGETQY
V gene: TRBV4-1; J gene: TRBJ2-5; CDR3 protein: ASSQEAGRVETQY
V gene: TRBV27; J gene: TRBJ1-3; CDR3 protein: ASSLSPRVGNTIY
V gene: TRBV2; J gene: TRBJ1-2; CDR3 protein: ASSEQGTNYGYT
V gene: TRBV18; J gene: TRBJ2-3; CDR3 protein: ASSPPKRERIDTQY
V gene: TRBV27; J gene: TRBJ2-2; CDR3 protein: ASSLGIWVAPENTGELF
V gene: TRBV18; J gene: TRBJ1-1; CDR3 protein: ASSPLGGTTEAF
V gene: TRBV28; J gene: TRBJ2-5; CDR3 protein: ASSEAGGRETQY
V gene: TRBV30; J gene: TRBJ1-2; CDR3 protein: AWSEGMRRYGYT
V gene: TRBV5-6; J gene: TRBJ2-6; CDR3 protein: ASSFSRGFLSGANVLT
V gene: TRBV4-3; J gene: TRBJ2-7; CDR3 protein: ASSQGPASGSDTSYEQY
V gene: TRBV18; J gene: TRBJ2-7; CDR3 protein: ASSPDQGFYEQY
V gene: TRBV4-2; J gene: TRBJ2-7; CDR3 protein: ASSQVGGSGRSYEQY
V gene: TRBV28; J gene: TRBJ2-7; CDR3 protein: ASSPPGQGAYEQY
V gene: TRBV28; J gene: TRBJ2-5; CDR3 protein: ATKAGGLPETQY
V gene: TRBV7-8; J gene: TRBJ2-7; CDR3 protein: ASSFPTTDEQY
V gene: TRBV4-1; J gene: TRBJ2-7; CDR3 protein: ASSLSGTGGYEQY
V gene: TRBV6-1; J gene: TRBJ2-4; CDR3 protein: ASSTGLLDSRD
V gene: TRBV29-1; J gene: TRBJ2-3; CDR3 protein: TYGTGAVADTQY
V gene: TRBV5-1; J gene: TRBJ2-7; CDR3 protein: ASSLDREYEQY
V gene: TRBV29-1; J gene: TRBJ2-5; CDR3 protein: SVEYGGQATQETQY
V gene: TRBV27; J gene: TRBJ2-1; CDR3 protein: ASSLEGSPYNEQF
V gene: TRBV4-1; J gene: TRBJ2-1; CDR3 protein: ASSPATGVLEQF
V gene: TRBV27; J gene: TRBJ2-5; CDR3 protein: ASSFTGYQETQY
V gene: TRBV9; J gene: TRBJ2-1; CDR3 protein: ASSVQTSRPQNEQF
V gene: TRBV29-1; J gene: TRBJ2-3; CDR3 protein: SVTRLEHTDTQY
V gene: TRBV11-2; J gene: TRBJ1-4; CDR3 protein: ASSLVQAPNEKLF
V gene: TRBV5-1; J gene: TRBJ1-2; CDR3 protein: ASSIDTGSKGYGYT
V gene: TRBV7-9; J gene: TRBJ1-5; CDR3 protein: ASSFGAYSNQPQH
V gene: TRBV7-3; J gene: TRBJ2-1; CDR3 protein: ASSLAHPSYNEQF
V gene: TRBV7-7; J gene: TRBJ2-2; CDR3 protein: ASSPRLAGTLGELF